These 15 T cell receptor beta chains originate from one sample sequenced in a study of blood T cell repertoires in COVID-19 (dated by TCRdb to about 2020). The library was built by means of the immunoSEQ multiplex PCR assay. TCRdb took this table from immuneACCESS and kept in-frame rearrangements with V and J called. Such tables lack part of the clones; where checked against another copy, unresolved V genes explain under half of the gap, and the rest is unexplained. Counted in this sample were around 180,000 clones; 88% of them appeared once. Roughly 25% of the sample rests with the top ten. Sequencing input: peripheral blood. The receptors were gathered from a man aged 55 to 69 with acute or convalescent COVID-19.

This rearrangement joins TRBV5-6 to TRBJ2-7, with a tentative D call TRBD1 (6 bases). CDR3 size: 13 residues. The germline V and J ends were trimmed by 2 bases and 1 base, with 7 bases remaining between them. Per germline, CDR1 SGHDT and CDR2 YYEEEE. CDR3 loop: CASSFGQSYEQYF. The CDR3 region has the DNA TGTGCCAGCAGCTTCGGACAGTCCTACGAGCAGTACTTC.

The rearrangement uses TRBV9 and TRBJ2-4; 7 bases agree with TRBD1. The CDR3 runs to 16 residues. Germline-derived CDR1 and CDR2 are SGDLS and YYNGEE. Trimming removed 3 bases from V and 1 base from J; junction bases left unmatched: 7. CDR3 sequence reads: CASSDRTGFAKNIQYF. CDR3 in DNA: TGTGCCAGCAGCGACCGGACAGGCTTCGCCAAAAACATTCAGTACTTC. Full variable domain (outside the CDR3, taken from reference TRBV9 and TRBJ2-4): DSGVTQTPKHLITATGQRVTLRCSPRSGDLSVYWYQQSLDQGLQFLIQYYNGEERAKGNILERFSAQQFPDLHSELNLSSLELGDSALYFCASSDRTGFAKNIQYFGAGTRLSVL.

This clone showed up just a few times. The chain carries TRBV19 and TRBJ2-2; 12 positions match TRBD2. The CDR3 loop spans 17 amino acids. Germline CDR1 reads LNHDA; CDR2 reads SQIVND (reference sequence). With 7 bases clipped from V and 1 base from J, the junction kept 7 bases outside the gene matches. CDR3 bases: TGTGCCAGTATGACTACTAGCGGGAGGAGGAACACCGGGGAGCTGTTTTTT. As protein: CASMTTSGRRNTGELFF.

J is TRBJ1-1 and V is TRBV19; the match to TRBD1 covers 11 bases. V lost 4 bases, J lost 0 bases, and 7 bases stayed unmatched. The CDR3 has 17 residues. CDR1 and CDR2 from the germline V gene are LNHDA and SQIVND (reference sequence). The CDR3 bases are TGTGCCAGTAGTACCGGGACAGGGGGTCCGATGAACACTGAAGCTTTCTTT. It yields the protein CASSTGTGGPMNTEAFF. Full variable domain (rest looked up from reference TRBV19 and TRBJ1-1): DGGITQSPKYLFRKEGQNVTLSCEQNLNHDAMYWYRQDPGQGLRLIYYSQIVNDFQKGDIAEGYSVSREKKESFPLTVTSAQKNPTAFYLCASSTGTGGPMNTEAFFGQGTRLTVV.

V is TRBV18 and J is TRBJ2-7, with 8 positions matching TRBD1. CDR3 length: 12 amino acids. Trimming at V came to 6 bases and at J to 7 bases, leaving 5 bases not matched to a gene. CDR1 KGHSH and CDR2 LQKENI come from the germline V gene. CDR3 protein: CASSRTGWEQYF. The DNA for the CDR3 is TGTGCCAGCTCTCGGACAGGGTGGGAGCAGTACTTC.

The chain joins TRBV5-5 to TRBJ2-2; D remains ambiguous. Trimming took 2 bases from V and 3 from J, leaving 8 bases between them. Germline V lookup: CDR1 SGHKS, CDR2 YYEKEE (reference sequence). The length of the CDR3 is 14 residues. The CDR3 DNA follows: TGTGCCAGCAGCTTCGGAGTATACACCGGGGAGCTGTTTTTT. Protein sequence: CASSFGVYTGELFF. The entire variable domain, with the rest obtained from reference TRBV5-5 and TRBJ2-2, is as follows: DAGVTQSPTHLIKTRGQQVTLRCSPISGHKSVSWYQQVLGQGPQFIFQYYEKEERGRGNFPDRFSARQFPNYSSELNVNALLLGDSALYLCASSFGVYTGELFFGEGSRLTVL.

The CDR3 is CASSLGQGHNEQFF. CDR3 nucleotide sequence: TGTGCCAGCAGCTTAGGACAGGGTCACAATGAGCAGTTCTTC. The chain uses TRBV7-2 and TRBJ2-1; TRBD1 matches 7 bases. This CDR3 is 14 amino acids long. Per germline, CDR1 SGHTA and CDR2 FQGNSA. With 1 base clipped from V and 5 bases from J, the junction kept 2 bases outside the gene matches. The full variable domain, rest sourced from reference TRBV7-2 and TRBJ2-1, is GAGVSQSPSNKVTEKGKDVELRCDPISGHTALYWYRQSLGQGLEFLIYFQGNSAPDKSGLPSDRFSAERTGGSVSTLTIQRTQQEDSAVYLCASSLGQGHNEQFFGPGTRLTVL.

The CDR3 here is CASSPRRVALEQFF. The CDR3 bases are TGTGCCAGCAGCCCCCGGCGGGTCGCTTTGGAGCAGTTCTTC. The chain joins TRBV5-6 to TRBJ2-1, with D tentatively TRBD2 (5 bases). Germline V lookup: CDR1 SGHDT, CDR2 YYEEEE. The CDR3 totals 14 residues. V gave up 4 bases and J gave up 10 bases, with 18 bases separating them.

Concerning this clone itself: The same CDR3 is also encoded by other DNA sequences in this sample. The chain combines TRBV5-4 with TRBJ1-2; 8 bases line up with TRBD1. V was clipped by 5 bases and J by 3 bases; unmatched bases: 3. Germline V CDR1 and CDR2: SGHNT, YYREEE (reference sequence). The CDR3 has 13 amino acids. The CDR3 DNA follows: TGTGCCAGCAGTCAGGACAGGGACTATGGCTACACCTTC. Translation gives CASSQDRDYGYTF.

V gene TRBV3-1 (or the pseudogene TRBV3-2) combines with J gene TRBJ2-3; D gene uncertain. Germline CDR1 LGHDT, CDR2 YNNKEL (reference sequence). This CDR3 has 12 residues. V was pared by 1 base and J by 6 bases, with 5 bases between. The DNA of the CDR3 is TGTGCCAGCAGCCAAGCGAGGGATACGCAGTATTTT. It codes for CASSQARDTQYF.

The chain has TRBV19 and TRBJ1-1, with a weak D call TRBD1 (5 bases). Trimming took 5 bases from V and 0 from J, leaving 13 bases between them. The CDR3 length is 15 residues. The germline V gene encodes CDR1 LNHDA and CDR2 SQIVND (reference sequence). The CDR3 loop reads CASSFQRGMNTEAFF. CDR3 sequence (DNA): TGTGCCAGTAGTTTTCAAAGGGGCATGAACACTGAAGCTTTCTTT.

In DNA, the CDR3 is TGTGCCAGCACCCTGGACAGGGGGATCACAGATACGCAGTATTTT. Translating gives CASTLDRGITDTQYF. This sequence joins TRBV11-3 and TRBJ2-3; 10 bases agree with TRBD1. J lost 2 bases, V lost 7 bases, and 6 bases had no gene match. The germline V gene encodes CDR1 SGHNT and CDR2 YENEEA. The CDR3 covers 15 residues. The full variable domain, completed using reference TRBV11-3 and TRBJ2-3, is EAGVVQSPRYKIIEKKQPVAFWCNPISGHNTLYWYLQNLGQGPELLIRYENEEAVDDSQLPKDRFSAERLKGVDSTLKIQPAELGDSAVYLCASTLDRGITDTQYFGPGTRLTVL.

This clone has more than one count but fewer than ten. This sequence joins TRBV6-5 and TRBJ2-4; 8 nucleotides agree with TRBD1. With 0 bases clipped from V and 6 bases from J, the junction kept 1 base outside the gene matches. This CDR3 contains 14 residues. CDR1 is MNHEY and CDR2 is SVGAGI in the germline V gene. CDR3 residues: CASSYSGQANIQYF. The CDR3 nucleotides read TGTGCCAGCAGTTACTCGGGACAGGCAAACATTCAGTACTTC.

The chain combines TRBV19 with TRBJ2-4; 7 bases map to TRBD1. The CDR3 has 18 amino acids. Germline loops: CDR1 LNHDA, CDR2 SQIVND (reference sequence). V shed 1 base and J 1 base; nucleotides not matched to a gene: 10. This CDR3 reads CASSIGLGGGGAKNIQYF. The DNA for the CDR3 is TGTGCCAGTAGTATAGGCTTAGGGGGCGGCGGGGCCAAAAACATTCAGTACTTC.

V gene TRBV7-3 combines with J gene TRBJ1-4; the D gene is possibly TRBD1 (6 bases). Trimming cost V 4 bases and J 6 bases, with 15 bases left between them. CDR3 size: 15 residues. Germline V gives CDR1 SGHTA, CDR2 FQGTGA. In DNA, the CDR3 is TGTGCCAGCAGCTCCAGGGGCGCCTTGGATGAAAAACTGTTTTTT. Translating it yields CASSSRGALDEKLFF.